This entry describes one T cell receptor (beta chain). The target antigen is unknown. Unique molecular identifiers were used in preparing the TCRbeta library. TCRdb re-derived calls from the PCR reads in MiXCR, one entry per CDR3 protein. This table has 250,000 to 300,000 distinct CDR3 sequences, approximately 7.3% appearing once. In germline, CDR1 is SGHAT, CDR2 FQNNGV. Trimming cost V 1 base and J 17 bases; bases outside gene matches: 10. There are 13 residues in the CDR3. The sample comes from a study of T-cell reconstitution after alpha-beta-depleted transplantation in children. General study results and limits: Recipient T cells and thymic progenitors that survived gave rise to the high TCRbeta diversity observed at day 60 in some patients. It was newly produced T cells that mostly accounted for T-cell counts and diversity one year after transplant. Expanded graft clones, several hundred of them, were reportedly the source of alpha-beta T cells about two months after transplant.

This clonotype was obtained from a female patient aged 2-10 years who had a stem cell transplant for Fanconi anemia, so the T cells may come from the graft donor. V usage is TRBV11-2 and J usage is TRBJ1-4; 7 nucleotides align to TRBD1. Sequenced material: peripheral blood, taken 360 days after TCRalphabeta/CD19-depleted stem cell transplant. CDR3 in amino acids: CASSLAGGDGVFF. CDR3 sequence (DNA): TGTGCCAGCAGCTTAGCAGGGGGAGATGGTGTCTTTTTT. The variable domain in full, with the rest retrieved from reference TRBV11-2 and TRBJ1-4, is EAGVAQSPRYKIIEKRQSVAFWCNPISGHATLYWYQQILGQGPKLLIQFQNNGVVDDSQLPKDRFSAERLKGVDSTLKIQPAKLEDSAVYLCASSLAGGDGVFFGSGTQLSVL.